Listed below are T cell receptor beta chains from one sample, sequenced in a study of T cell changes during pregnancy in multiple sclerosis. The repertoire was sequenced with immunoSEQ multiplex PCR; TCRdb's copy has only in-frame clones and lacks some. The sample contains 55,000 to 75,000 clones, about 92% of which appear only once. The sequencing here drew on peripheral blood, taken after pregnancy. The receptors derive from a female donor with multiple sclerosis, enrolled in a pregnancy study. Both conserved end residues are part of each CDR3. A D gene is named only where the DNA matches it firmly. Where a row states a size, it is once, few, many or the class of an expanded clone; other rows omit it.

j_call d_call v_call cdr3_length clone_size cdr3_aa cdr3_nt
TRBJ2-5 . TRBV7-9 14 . CASSSLGPQETQYF TGTGCCAGCAGCTCATTGGGGCCCCAAGAGACCCAGTACTTC
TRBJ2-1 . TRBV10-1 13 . CASSPAGGEEQFF TGCGCCAGCAGTCCCGCCGGAGGGGAAGAGCAGTTCTTC
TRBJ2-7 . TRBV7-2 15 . CASSLEYGRGYEQYF TGTGCCAGCAGCTTAGAATACGGGAGAGGCTACGAGCAGTACTTC
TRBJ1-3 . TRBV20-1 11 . CSALSGNTIYF TGCAGTGCCCTCTCTGGAAACACCATATATTTT
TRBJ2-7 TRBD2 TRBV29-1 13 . CSVSGRASYEQYF TGCAGCGTTAGCGGGAGGGCCAGCTACGAGCAGTACTTC
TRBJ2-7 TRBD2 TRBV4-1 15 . CASSLGTSDPYEQYF TGCGCCAGCAGCCTAGGGACTAGCGACCCCTACGAGCAGTACTTC
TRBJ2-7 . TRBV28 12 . CASSLSGNEQYF TGTGCCAGCAGTTTGTCAGGGAACGAGCAGTACTTC
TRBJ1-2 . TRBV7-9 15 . CASSSGGGSLYGYTF TGTGCCAGCAGCTCCGGGGGGGGCTCCCTCTATGGCTACACCTTC
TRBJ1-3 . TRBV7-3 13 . CASSEGAGNTIYF TGTGCCAGCAGCGAAGGGGCTGGAAACACCATATATTTT
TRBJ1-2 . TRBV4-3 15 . CASSQDHRGYYGYTF TGCGCCAGCAGCCAAGACCACCGAGGATACTATGGCTACACCTTC
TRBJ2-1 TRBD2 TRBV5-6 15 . CASSLRGTTYNEQFF TGTGCCAGCAGCCTCCGGGGGACTACATACAATGAGCAGTTCTTC
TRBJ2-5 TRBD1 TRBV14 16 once CASSQGTGRSGETQYF TGTGCCAGCAGCCAAGGGACAGGGCGATCAGGAGAGACCCAGTACTTC
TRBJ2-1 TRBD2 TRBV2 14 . CASTSAGGYNEQFF TGTGCCAGCACTTCCGCGGGAGGCTACAATGAGCAGTTCTTC
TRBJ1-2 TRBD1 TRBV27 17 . CASSSKGGTGGSYGYTF TGTGCCAGCAGTTCAAAAGGAGGGACAGGGGGCAGCTATGGCTACACCTTC
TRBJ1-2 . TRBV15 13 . CATSGTSGYGYTF TGTGCCACCAGTGGCACGTCGGGCTATGGCTACACCTTC
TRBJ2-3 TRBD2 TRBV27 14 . CASRWGGFTDTQYF TGTGCCAGCAGATGGGGGGGTTTCACAGATACGCAGTATTTT
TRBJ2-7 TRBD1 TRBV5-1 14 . CASSLGTGGNEQYF TGCGCCAGCAGCTTGGGGACAGGGGGGAACGAGCAGTACTTC